Shown below are 10 T cell receptor beta chains from a single sample sequenced in a study of blood T cell repertoires in COVID-19. This table comes from immunoSEQ multiplex PCR, and its TCRdb copy is limited to in-frame clones, with some not included. The sample holds about 140,000 clones, about 82% seen once. Sequencing input: peripheral blood. The receptors derive from a man aged 50-60 years with acute or convalescent COVID-19.

The chain is built from TRBV4-2 and TRBJ2-7; 9 bases are shared with TRBD1. Unmatched junction bases numbered 6, after V lost 0 bases and J lost 3 bases. In germline, CDR1 is LGHNA, CDR2 YNFKEQ. The CDR3 is 16 residues long. The chain's CDR3 is CASSQDVDRGGYEQYF. Written as DNA, the CDR3 is TGTGCCAGCAGCCAAGATGTCGACAGGGGGGGCTACGAGCAGTACTTC.

Remarks on this clone: One end of the junction is discordant with germline, which a read error may explain. This chain links TRBV6-1 with TRBJ1-2, with 11 bases that match TRBD1. This CDR3 comprises 17 residues. Per germline, CDR1 MNHNS and CDR2 SASEGT. CDR3 region: CASSGPGQGGPKYGYTF. DNA of the CDR3: TGTGCCAGCAGTGGTCCGGGACAGGGGGGACCTAAGTATGGCTACACCTTC.

This clone was seen just once. The rearrangement uses TRBV19 and TRBJ1-1, with 7 positions matching TRBD1. CDR3 length equals 15 residues. Per germline, CDR1 LNHDA and CDR2 SQIVND (reference sequence). J gave up 5 bases and V 4 bases, and 10 bases lay outside the gene matches. CDR3 DNA: TGTGCCAGTAGTAGGGATACAGGGGTTAGGACTGAAGCTTTCTTT. It yields the protein CASSRDTGVRTEAFF. The full variable domain, with the rest looked up from reference TRBV19 and TRBJ1-1, is DGGITQSPKYLFRKEGQNVTLSCEQNLNHDAMYWYRQDPGQGLRLIYYSQIVNDFQKGDIAEGYSVSREKKESFPLTVTSAQKNPTAFYLCASSRDTGVRTEAFFGQGTRLTVV.

The chain links TRBV20-1 to TRBJ1-3; a weak D match, TRBD1 (6 bases). Between the trimmed V and J ends, which lost 3 bases and 0 bases, there was a span of 12 bases. The germline V gene has CDR1 DFQATT and CDR2 SNEGSKA (reference sequence). This CDR3 has 15 amino acids. The CDR3 protein is CSASGGTLSGNTIYF. CDR3 DNA: TGCAGTGCTAGTGGGGGCACCCTCTCTGGAAACACCATATATTTT.

The chain combines TRBV11-3 with TRBJ1-1; D call uncertain. CDR1 SGHNT and CDR2 YENEEA come from the germline V gene. This CDR3 comprises 14 residues. V shed 6 bases and J shed 1 base, with 12 bases lying between them. The CDR3 reads CASRRLTENTEAFF. CDR3 DNA sequence: TGTGCCAGCAGACGTCTTACAGAGAACACTGAAGCTTTCTTT.

The rearrangement uses TRBV11-2 and TRBJ1-3, with D perhaps matching TRBD1 (5 bases). CDR1 and CDR2 (germline): SGHAT, FQNNGV. The CDR3 runs 15 residues. Between the trimmed V and J ends, which lost 2 bases and 0 bases, there was a span of 8 bases. In DNA form, the CDR3 reads TGTGCCAGCAGCTTAAACAGGAACTCTGGAAACACCATATATTTT. Translation gives CASSLNRNSGNTIYF.

The V and J genes are TRBV19 and TRBJ1-3; D gene uncertain. Germline CDR1 and CDR2: LNHDA and SQIVND (reference sequence). The CDR3 loop spans 15 amino acids. Between the trimmed V and J ends, which lost 3 bases and 0 bases, there was a span of 9 bases. DNA for the CDR3: TGTGCCAGTAGTATGGGCAGAAGCTCTGGAAACACCATATATTTT. As protein: CASSMGRSSGNTIYF. Supplemented by reference TRBV19 and TRBJ1-3, the full variable domain reads DGGITQSPKYLFRKEGQNVTLSCEQNLNHDAMYWYRQDPGQGLRLIYYSQIVNDFQKGDIAEGYSVSREKKESFPLTVTSAQKNPTAFYLCASSMGRSSGNTIYFGEGSWLTVV.

This chain connects TRBV3-1 (or the pseudogene TRBV3-2) to TRBJ2-2; 15 bases line up with TRBD2. The V gene end was trimmed by 4 bases and the J gene end by 1 base; junction bases not matched to a gene: 7. Germline V gene sequence: CDR1 LGHDT, CDR2 YNNKEL (reference sequence). The CDR3 covers 19 residues. The DNA for the CDR3 is TGTGCCAGCAGCCCCAGGACTAGCGGGGGGGCCTGGAACACCGGGGAGCTGTTTTTT. It is translated as CASSPRTSGGAWNTGELFF.

The V and J genes are TRBV10-3 and TRBJ2-1; 8 nucleotides align to TRBD2. V shed 3 bases and J 7 bases; nucleotides not matched to a gene: 8. CDR1 and CDR2 from the germline V gene are ENHRY and SYGVKD. The CDR3 covers 15 residues. The CDR3 DNA is TGTGCCATCAGTGAACGAGCGGGGGACCAGAATGAGCAGTTCTTC. As protein: CAISERAGDQNEQFF.

This clone has only a few counts. CDR3 amino acids: CASRTGTGNQPQHF. CDR3 DNA: TGTGCCAGCAGAACCGGGACAGGCAATCAGCCCCAGCATTTT. V and J are TRBV2 and TRBJ1-5; 7 nucleotides match TRBD1. CDR1 SNHLY and CDR2 FYNNEI come from the germline V gene. This CDR3 region has 14 residues. The V and J ends lost 6 bases and 2 bases, in that order; junction bases with no gene match: 4.